This TCR beta chain was captured in a study of blood T cell repertoires in COVID-19. About the study: Specimens from acute and convalescent COVID-19 originated in the United States, Italy and Spain. Nucleic acid was either cDNA or gDNA, and it came from T cells, B-cell-depleted T cells, or PBMCs.

With 5 bases clipped from V and 1 base from J, the junction kept 4 bases outside the gene matches. This CDR3 contains 15 residues. CDR1 is SGHTA, CDR2 FQGNSA, per germline. Methods used by the authors: Estimation of nucleated cell counts relied on the amplification of reference gene primers. Clones were sequenced by immunoSEQ multiplex PCR, and TCRdb holds only the in-frame ones, with some missing. Clone size and the V and J calls come from that table; the DNA yielded D and trimming. The sample consists of 35,000 to 50,000 clones, over 80% of them appearing once. This receptor was identified in a woman aged 25-40 years in a cohort sampled during active COVID-19. Source material: peripheral blood. This chain connects TRBV7-2 to TRBJ2-5; TRBD2 aligns across 10 bases. The CDR3, as DNA: TGTGCCAGCAGCCTGACTAGCGGGCTCCAAGAGACCCAGTACTTC. It specifies CASSLTSGLQETQYF.